These 22 T cell receptor beta chains were all obtained from the same sample, sequenced in a study of T-cell reconstitution after alpha-beta-depleted transplantation in children. The authors prepared the TCRbeta library with unique molecular identifiers. A single record per CDR3 protein comes from TCRdb applying MiXCR to the PCR reads. Among 120,000 to 150,000 distinct CDR3 sequences listed, about 9% were seen once. The sequencing here drew on PBMCs, mostly from graft donor cells, taken 180 days after TCRalphabeta/CD19-depleted stem cell transplant. These receptors were taken from a female patient aged 2 to 10 who had a stem cell transplant for congenital amegakaryocytic thrombocytopenia, so the T cells may come from the graft donor.

This clonotype was detected a few times. The V and J genes are TRBV7-2 and TRBJ2-2; D unresolved. Germline CDR1 is SGHTA and CDR2 is FQGNSA. The CDR3 runs to 13 residues. The germline V and J ends were trimmed by 5 bases and 5 bases, with 9 bases remaining between them. This CDR3 is CASSRTRTGELFF. The CDR3 DNA is TGTGCCAGCAGCCGAACAAGAACCGGGGAGCTGTTTTTT.

This clonotype was seen more than once but under ten times. The V gene is TRBV4-2, the J gene TRBJ1-1; D not resolved. CDR3 length: 14 amino acids. Per germline, CDR1 LGHNA and CDR2 YNFKEQ. V gave up 5 bases and J gave up 6 bases, with 16 bases separating them. For the CDR3, the DNA is TGTGCCAGCAGCGTCGGGTCAGAGTCCTCTGAAGCTTTCTTT. Protein sequence: CASSVGSESSEAFF.

As for this clonotype: The conserved closing phenylalanine or tryptophan is absent in this CDR3, likely reflecting a read error. The genes are TRBV11-2 and TRBJ2-2; D is ambiguous. The germline gives CDR1 SGHAT, CDR2 FQNNGV. The CDR3 sequence is 16 residues long. Trimming shortened V by 1 base and J by 6 bases, and 15 bases separated the two germline ends. The CDR3 bases are TGTGCCAGCAGCTTAGGTATAGTGGCCTCGTCCGGGGAGCTGTTTTTG. Amino acid sequence: CASSLGIVASSGELFL.

This chain uses TRBV20-1 with TRBJ2-4; D perhaps matches TRBD1 (5 bases). The germline CDR1 and CDR2 sequences are DFQATT and SNEGSKA (reference sequence). The length of the CDR3 is 12 residues. V was clipped by 5 bases and J by 5 bases, with 10 bases between them. CDR3 region: CSAWTRQNIQYF. The CDR3, as DNA: TGCAGTGCTTGGACACGTCAAAACATTCAGTACTTC.

The gene calls are TRBV7-2 and TRBJ2-1, with D perhaps matching TRBD2 (5 bases). Germline V gene lookup returns CDR1 SGHTA and CDR2 FQGNSA. The CDR3 totals 14 residues. V was trimmed by 3 bases and J by 10 bases, leaving 16 bases between them. The CDR3 spells CASSFPLIGLEQFF. The CDR3 DNA follows: TGTGCCAGCAGCTTCCCTCTGATCGGACTCGAGCAGTTCTTC.

This sequence joins TRBV4-3 and TRBJ2-1; unclear D gene. With 1 base removed from V and 10 bases from J, the gap between germline ends came to 8 bases. The CDR3 spans 12 residues. Germline V gives CDR1 LGHNA, CDR2 YSLEER. The CDR3 nucleotides are TGCGCCAGCAGCCAAGCCGGACGGGAGCAGTTCTTC. Its protein is CASSQAGREQFF.

This clonotype has ten or more counts. The chain carries TRBV4-2 and TRBJ2-5; 7 bases match TRBD2. Germline assignment: CDR1 LGHNA and CDR2 YNFKEQ. The V gene end was trimmed by 1 base and the J gene end by 2 bases; junction bases not matched to a gene: 4. The CDR3 totals 15 residues. This CDR3 reads CASSQALAEQETQYF. As DNA, the CDR3 is TGTGCCAGCAGCCAAGCTCTAGCGGAACAAGAGACCCAGTACTTC.

This clonotype appeared many times. This rearrangement joins TRBV7-2 to TRBJ2-3, with 8 bases aligning to TRBD2. Germline assignment: CDR1 SGHTA and CDR2 FQGNSA. Losses at the gene ends were 5 bases for V and 1 base for J; bases not matched to a gene: 11. The CDR3 loop spans 17 amino acids. The CDR3 nucleotides are TGTGCCAGCAGCACCAGGTCTAGCGGGCGGGGCACAGATACGCAGTATTTT. This gives the protein CASSTRSSGRGTDTQYF.

This clonotype was seen ten or more times. The chain couples TRBV10-3 to TRBJ1-2; a possible D gene is TRBD1 (5 bases). CDR1 and CDR2 (germline): ENHRY, SYGVKD. The CDR3 runs to 15 residues. V was cut by 5 bases and J by 2 bases, with 15 bases left in between. CDR3: CAISQLTGTNYGYTF. CDR3 nucleotide sequence: TGTGCCATCAGTCAACTGACCGGGACCAACTATGGCTACACCTTC.

The chain uses TRBV7-3 and TRBJ2-5; TRBD2 aligns across 8 bases. There are 15 residues in the CDR3. Trimming at V came to 2 bases and at J to 5 bases, leaving 7 bases not matched to a gene. Germline V CDR1 and CDR2: SGHTA, FQGTGA. This chain's CDR3 is CASSLGGTRRETQYF. CDR3 DNA sequence: TGTGCCAGCAGCTTAGGAGGGACTAGGCGGGAGACCCAGTACTTC. The complete variable domain, with remaining parts taken from reference TRBV7-3 and TRBJ2-5, reads GAGVSQTPSNKVTEKGKYVELRCDPISGHTALYWYRQSLGQGPEFLIYFQGTGAADDSGLPNDRFFAVRPEGSVSTLKIQRTERGDSAVYLCASSLGGTRRETQYFGPGTRLLVL.

The genes are TRBV5-1 and TRBJ1-6; a weak D match, TRBD1 (5 bases). CDR3 length: 17 amino acids. Germline lookup yields CDR1 SGHRS and CDR2 YFSETQ. V dropped 4 bases and J dropped 9 bases, with 23 bases sitting between them. CDR3 region: CASSAYPRTSRGSPLHF. DNA of the CDR3: TGCGCCAGCAGCGCCTACCCCAGGACATCAAGAGGTTCACCCCTCCACTTT. The full variable domain, rest sourced from reference TRBV5-1 and TRBJ1-6, is KAGVTQTPRYLIKTRGQQVTLSCSPISGHRSVSWYQQTPGQGLQFLFEYFSETQRNKGNFPGRFSGRQFSNSRSEMNVSTLELGDSALYLCASSAYPRTSRGSPLHFGNGTRLTVT.

This clonotype showed up many times. The chain is built from TRBV2 and TRBJ1-4; a weak D match, TRBD1 (6 bases). V was cut by 6 bases and J by 8 bases, with 16 bases left in between. This CDR3 is built from 14 residues. Germline lookup yields CDR1 SNHLY and CDR2 FYNNEI. The CDR3 loop reads CASRGSRGREKLFF. CDR3 DNA: TGTGCCAGCAGGGGAAGCAGGGGCAGGGAAAAACTGTTTTTT.

The chain couples TRBV30 to TRBJ1-1, with D perhaps matching TRBD1 (5 bases). The ends were cut back, 3 bases at V and 4 bases at J, with 9 bases in the middle. CDR1 and CDR2 (germline): GTSNPN, SVGIG (reference sequence). There are 12 residues in the CDR3. In DNA form, the CDR3 reads TGTGCCTGGAGCTCGCAGGGCACTGAAGCTTTCTTT. Residues: CAWSSQGTEAFF.

This clonotype was seen at least ten times. A much larger clone sits a single nucleotide away, making a read error possible. This chain uses TRBV20-1 with TRBJ2-3, with D uncertain. The germline V gene encodes CDR1 DFQATT and CDR2 SNEGSKA (reference sequence). The CDR3 is 14 residues long. V lost 2 bases and J 0 bases, leaving 9 bases between the germline ends. The CDR3 spells CSARKKTSTDTQYF. CDR3 DNA: TGCAGTGCTAGAAAAAAAACTAGCACAGATACGCAGTATTTT.

With regard to this clonotype: The junction departs from the called germline gene at one end, perhaps through a read error. The V and J genes are TRBV7-2 and TRBJ1-4; D ambiguous. The germline V gene has CDR1 SGHTA and CDR2 FQGNSA. CDR3 size: 13 residues. The DNA for the CDR3 is TGTGCCAGCAGCTTGGAGTCGGGTGAAAAACCGTTTTTT. It yields the protein CASSLESGEKPFF.

This clonotype was recorded once. V usage is TRBV28 and J usage is TRBJ2-5; 8 bases are shared with TRBD2. V was pared by 5 bases and J by 5 bases, with 10 bases of the junction left unmatched. Germline V gene data show CDR1 as MDHEN and CDR2 as SYDVKM. The CDR3 extends over 15 amino acids. The CDR3 loop is CASSALGTSGETQYF. The CDR3 bases are TGTGCCAGCAGTGCCCTTGGGACTAGTGGGGAGACCCAGTACTTC.

Many counts were recorded for this clonotype. CDR3 coding DNA: TGTGCCAGCAGTTTACTCCGCGGAGCCGAAGAGACCCAGTACTTC. This translates into CASSLLRGAEETQYF. This chain connects TRBV28 to TRBJ2-5; no definite D call. From germline, CDR1 is MDHEN and CDR2 SYDVKM. V was shortened by 2 bases and J by 3 bases, with 13 bases between the two germline ends. The CDR3 length is 15 residues.

This clonotype was seen repeatedly, ten times or more. The CDR3 loop reads CASITSSPSGDGYTF. In nucleotides, the CDR3 is TGTGCCAGTATCACCTCCAGTCCTTCAGGGGATGGCTACACCTTC. The chain uses TRBV19 and TRBJ1-2, with a weak D call TRBD1 (6 bases). V gave up 7 bases and J gave up 6 bases, with 21 bases separating them. This CDR3 has 15 residues. Germline V gene sequence: CDR1 LNHDA, CDR2 SQIVND (reference sequence).

This clonotype was picked up many times. J is TRBJ2-7 and V is TRBV5-1; 13 positions match TRBD2. The ends lost 0 bases at V and 3 bases at J; junction bases unmatched: 6. Germline V CDR1 and CDR2: SGHRS, YFSETQ. This CDR3 is 17 amino acids long. The CDR3 sequence: CASSLGIGTSGNYEQYF. The CDR3 DNA is TGCGCCAGCAGCTTGGGTATCGGGACTAGCGGGAACTACGAGCAGTACTTC. Full variable domain (outside the CDR3, taken from reference TRBV5-1 and TRBJ2-7): KAGVTQTPRYLIKTRGQQVTLSCSPISGHRSVSWYQQTPGQGLQFLFEYFSETQRNKGNFPGRFSGRQFSNSRSEMNVSTLELGDSALYLCASSLGIGTSGNYEQYFGPGTRLTVT.

This clonotype was seen ten or more times. The chain links TRBV20-1 to TRBJ1-3; a possible D gene is TRBD1 (5 bases). This CDR3 comprises 14 residues. Germline CDR1 reads DFQATT; CDR2 reads SNEGSKA (reference sequence). V lost 6 bases and J 1 base, leaving 13 bases between the germline ends. CDR3 bases: TGCAGTGCCTACGGGGGGGAATCTGGAAACACCATATATTTT. Protein sequence: CSAYGGESGNTIYF.

This clonotype was counted at least ten times. The V gene is TRBV28, the J gene TRBJ2-4; the D is unclear. V dropped 5 bases and J dropped 0 bases, with 11 bases sitting between them. The germline V gene encodes CDR1 MDHEN and CDR2 SYDVKM. The CDR3 is 15 amino acids. In DNA, the CDR3 is TGTGCCAGCAGTACCTTGTGGACAGCCAAAAACATTCAGTACTTC. It codes for CASSTLWTAKNIQYF.

This clonotype was found many times. J is TRBJ2-7 and V is TRBV4-1, with TRBD2 matching over 10 bases. The V segment lost 1 base and the J segment 2 bases; nucleotides outside the gene matches: 2. Germline V gives CDR1 MGHRA, CDR2 YSYEKL. There are 15 residues in the CDR3. The CDR3 sequence is CASSQGSGRAYEQYF. In DNA, the CDR3 is TGCGCCAGCAGCCAAGGGAGCGGGAGGGCCTACGAGCAGTACTTC.